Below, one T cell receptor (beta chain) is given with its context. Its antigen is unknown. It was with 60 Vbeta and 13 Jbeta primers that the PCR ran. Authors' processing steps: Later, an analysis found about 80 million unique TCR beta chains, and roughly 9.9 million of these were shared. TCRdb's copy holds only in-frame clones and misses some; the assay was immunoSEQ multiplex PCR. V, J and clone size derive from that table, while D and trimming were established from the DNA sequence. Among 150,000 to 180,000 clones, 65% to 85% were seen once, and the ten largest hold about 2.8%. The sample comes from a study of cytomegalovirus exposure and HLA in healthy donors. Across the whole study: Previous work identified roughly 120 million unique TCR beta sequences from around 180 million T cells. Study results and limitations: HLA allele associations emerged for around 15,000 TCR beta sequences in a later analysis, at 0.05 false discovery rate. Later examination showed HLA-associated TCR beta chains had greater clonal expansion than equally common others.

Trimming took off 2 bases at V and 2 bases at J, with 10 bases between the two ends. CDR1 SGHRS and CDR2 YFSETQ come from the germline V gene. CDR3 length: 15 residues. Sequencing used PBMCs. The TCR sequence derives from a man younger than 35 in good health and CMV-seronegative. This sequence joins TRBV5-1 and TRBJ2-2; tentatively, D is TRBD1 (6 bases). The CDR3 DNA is TGCGCCAGCAGCTTCCGGACAGCAAACACCGGGGAGCTGTTTTTT. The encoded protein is CASSFRTANTGELFF.